This T cell receptor beta chain emerged from a study of T cells in localized non-small cell lung cancer. TCRdb keeps only in-frame clones here, not all; method: immunoSEQ multiplex PCR. Altogether approximately 61,000 clones are present, roughly 90% being singletons, with the ten largest covering roughly 5.5%. The CDR3 is 15 residues long. CDR1 SGHAT and CDR2 FQNNGV come from the germline V gene. With 0 bases removed from V and 11 bases from J, the gap between germline ends came to 19 bases. The chain joins TRBV11-2 to TRBJ1-1; tentative D call: TRBD1 (5 bases). Sample: peripheral blood, taken before any cancer treatment. This sequence was found in a woman between 35 and 70 years old with stage I lung adenocarcinoma. CDR3 sequence reads: CASSLDGSGAARAFF. CDR3 nucleotides: TGTGCCAGCAGCTTAGATGGGTCCGGGGCCGCGAGGGCTTTCTTT. The complete variable domain, with remaining parts taken from reference TRBV11-2 and TRBJ1-1, reads EAGVAQSPRYKIIEKRQSVAFWCNPISGHATLYWYQQILGQGPKLLIQFQNNGVVDDSQLPKDRFSAERLKGVDSTLKIQPAKLEDSAVYLCASSLDGSGAARAFFGQGTRLTVV.